The T cell receptor (beta chain) described here comes from a study of CD8+CD57+ T cells in acquired aplastic anemia. Study-wide context: Mean DNA quantity obtained from sorted CD4+ and CD8+ cells was approximately 3 ug.

TCR beta VDJ and CDR3 profiles were obtained from a genomic DNA template. MiXCR, applied by TCRdb to the reads, yields one record per CDR3 protein. The sample gives 200,000 to 300,000 distinct CDR3 sequences, about 80% of which show up once; 40% to 50% is in the top ten. Germline-derived CDR1 and CDR2 are SGDLS and YYNGEE. The CDR3 sequence is 17 residues long. J lost 7 bases, V lost 3 bases, and 17 bases had no gene match. CD8+CD57+ cell expansion, shown by flow cytometry, had occurred in the patients selected for sequencing. Blood came from patients not yet given any therapy. V gene TRBV9 combines with J gene TRBJ2-3, with TRBD2 matching 7 bases. The source is a human donor with aplastic anemia. Input material: sorted CD4+, CD8+, or CD8+CD57+ T cells (not recorded which) from PBMCs. As DNA, the CDR3 is TGTGCCAGCAGCGAAGCAGACGGGGAGGGTCAGAACAATACGCAGTATTTT. It translates to CASSEADGEGQNNTQYF.